A single T cell receptor (beta chain) is shown here with its context. Its antigen is not identified. The sample belongs to a study of T cell responses to AZD1222 COVID-19 vaccine. Looked up from germline, CDR1 is KGHSH and CDR2 is LQKENI. The V gene lost 0 bases and the J gene lost 3 bases, with 11 bases spanning the gap. The CDR3 consists of 15 residues. Data came from immunoSEQ multiplex PCR; TCRdb stores just in-frame clones and leaves some out. The data show approximately 130,000 clones, around 90% seen once. Pooling covered second doses at about 4 or about 12 weeks. Study results and caveats: Just five or six AZD1222 recipients tested seropositive at baseline.

The genes are TRBV18 and TRBJ1-1; D perhaps matches TRBD1 (5 bases). Sequenced material: peripheral blood, taken 28 days after the second AZD1222 dose. The source of this sequence is an adult who received the AZD1222 COVID-19 vaccine. The chain's CDR3 is CASSPPSRADTEAFF. Here the CDR3 DNA reads TGTGCCAGCTCACCACCGTCCAGGGCTGACACTGAAGCTTTCTTT.